Below are 29 T cell receptor beta chains sequenced from a single sample in a study of Graves' ophthalmopathy and Graves' hyperthyroidism. For repertoire sequencing, the TCR beta CDR3 regions were amplified from RNA transcripts. HTBI primers were employed in first-round RT-PCR, then a second-round multiplex PCR followed. TCRdb analysed the multiplex PCR reads with MiXCR anew, one entry per CDR3 protein. The repertoire holds over 45,000 distinct CDR3 sequences, with under 55% as singletons. The sample consisted of peripheral blood. These receptors were collected from an adult man with Graves' ophthalmopathy.

The CDR3 sequence is CASSPAGAGGGDEQFF. CDR3 nucleotide sequence: TGTGCCAGCAGCCCCGCAGGGGCGGGGGGAGGGGATGAGCAGTTCTTC. The chain employs TRBV9 and TRBJ2-1, with 8 bases fitting TRBD2. V was pared by 4 bases and J by 8 bases, with 14 bases of the junction left unmatched. Germline V gene sequence: CDR1 SGDLS, CDR2 YYNGEE. The CDR3 loop spans 16 amino acids.

Concerning this clonotype: This CDR3 is missing its conserved last phenylalanine or tryptophan, likely due to a read error. The CDR3 loop reads CASSPGGCTDTQYL. DNA of the CDR3: TGTGCCAGCTCACCGGGCGGGTGCACAGATACGCAGTATTTG. The chain recombines TRBV6-4 with TRBJ2-3, with D possibly being TRBD2 (5 bases). Trimming stripped 8 bases from V and 1 base from J, with 13 bases between. There are 14 residues in the CDR3. Germline CDR1 MRHNA, CDR2 SNTAGT.

For this clonotype: One end of the junction is discordant with germline, which a read error may explain. The chain links TRBV7-8 to TRBJ1-4; 7 positions match TRBD1. The CDR3 consists of 9 residues. Germline V CDR1 and CDR2: SGHVS, FQNEAQ. The chain's CDR3 is CASFPGTVF. CDR3 nucleotides: TGTGCCAGCTTCCCCGGGACAGTTTTT.

This clonotype was detected ten times or more. Being one base from a much bigger clone, this may be a read error. Lacking the conserved final phenylalanine or tryptophan, this CDR3 likely reflects a read error. This sequence joins TRBV19 and TRBJ2-2; 8 nucleotides match TRBD1. Per the germline V gene, CDR1 is LNHDA and CDR2 is SQIVND (reference sequence). Trimming removed 7 bases from V and 4 bases from J; junction bases left unmatched: 5. The CDR3 has 14 residues. CDR3 amino acids: CASTRTGSTGELFV. The CDR3 nucleotides are TGTGCCAGTACCCGGACAGGGAGCACCGGGGAGCTGTTTGTT.

The CDR3 sequence: CASSPGTSGQETQYF. In DNA, the CDR3 is TGTGCCAGCTCACCCGGGACTAGCGGGCAAGAGACCCAGTACTTC. The chain employs TRBV2 and TRBJ2-5, with TRBD2 matching 12 bases. Germline V lookup: CDR1 SNHLY, CDR2 FYNNEI. The V and J ends lost 8 bases and 2 bases, in that order; junction bases with no gene match: 6. This CDR3 has 15 amino acids. Together with reference TRBV2 and TRBJ2-5, the CDR3 gives the full variable domain: EPEVTQTPSHQVTQMGQEVILRCVPISNHLYFYWYRQILGQKVEFLVSFYNNEISEKSEIFDDQFSVERPDGSNFTLKIRSTKLEDSAMYFCASSPGTSGQETQYFGPGTRLLVL.

The chain recombines TRBV5-1 with TRBJ1-2; D remains unclear. There are 13 residues in the CDR3. The V gene lost 0 bases and the J gene lost 8 bases, with 11 bases spanning the gap. CDR1 is SGHRS, CDR2 YFSETQ, per germline. The CDR3 loop reads CASSLEGNQGYTF. DNA for the CDR3: TGCGCCAGCAGCTTGGAAGGGAATCAAGGCTACACCTTC.

V gene TRBV9 combines with J gene TRBJ2-3; a weak D match, TRBD2 (5 bases). This CDR3 comprises 15 residues. Germline CDR1 is SGDLS and CDR2 is YYNGEE. The V and J ends lost 0 bases and 3 bases respectively, with 11 bases between them. The CDR3: CASSVATGRTDTQYF. The CDR3 coding sequence is TGTGCCAGCAGCGTAGCAACGGGAAGAACAGATACGCAGTATTTT.

About this clonotype: An end of the junction does not agree with germline; a read error may underlie this. The gene calls are TRBV6-1 and TRBJ2-1; D gene unclear. This CDR3 has 12 residues. The germline gives CDR1 MNHNS, CDR2 SASEGT. This CDR3 reads CVSSASDNEQLF. In nucleotides, the CDR3 is TGTGTCAGCAGTGCCTCCGACAATGAGCAGCTCTTC.

V and J are TRBV7-8 and TRBJ2-7; TRBD2 matches at 7 bases. The CDR3 runs to 15 residues. J lost 6 bases, V lost 4 bases, and 12 bases had no gene match. Germline CDR1 is SGHVS and CDR2 is FQNEAQ. The CDR3, as DNA: TGTGCCAGCAGCTCCCCCGGCGGGAGCGCTATCGAGCAGTACTTC. Amino acids: CASSSPGGSAIEQYF.

The chain is built from TRBV24-1 and TRBJ2-2, with D unclear. Germline assignment: CDR1 KGHDR and CDR2 SFDVKD. This CDR3 is built from 14 residues. V was clipped by 5 bases and J by 3 bases, with 9 bases between them. The DNA for the CDR3 is TGTGCCACCAGTGGGCGACGGGACACCGGGGAGCTGTTTTTT. Protein product: CATSGRRDTGELFF.

As for this clonotype: The junction shows a germline mismatch at one end, possibly a read error. The chain uses TRBV5-6 and TRBJ1-6; a possible D gene is TRBD1 (5 bases). This CDR3 is built from 15 residues. Germline values: CDR1 SGHDT, CDR2 YYEEEE. CDR3: CTSNLGLQGDSPLHF. The CDR3, as DNA: TGTACCAGCAACTTGGGCCTCCAGGGTGATTCACCCCTCCACTTT. The full variable domain, completed using reference TRBV5-6 and TRBJ1-6, is DAGVTQSPTHLIKTRGQQVTLRCSPKSGHDTVSWYQQALGQGPQFIFQYYEEEERQRGNFPDRFSGHQFPNYSSELNVNALLLGDSALYLCTSNLGLQGDSPLHFGNGTRLTVT.

This clonotype showed up many times. A much more abundant neighbour one base away suggests this may be a read error. This rearrangement joins TRBV11-2 to TRBJ2-5, with D hard to call. The CDR3 consists of 14 residues. With 6 bases removed from V and 1 base from J, the gap between germline ends came to 12 bases. Germline V gene lookup returns CDR1 SGHAT and CDR2 FQNNGV. CDR3 in DNA: TGTGCCAGCAGTCCTGGTCCGGGCCAAGAGACCCAGTACTTC. Residues: CASSPGPGQETQYF.

The chain employs TRBV5-1 and TRBJ2-2; TRBD1 is a possible D gene (5 bases). The germline V and J ends were trimmed by 0 bases and 7 bases, with 13 bases remaining between them. CDR3 length: 15 residues. Germline V gene lookup returns CDR1 SGHRS and CDR2 YFSETQ. The DNA for the CDR3 is TGCGCCAGCAGCTTGGCCTTAGGGGTTTTCGGGGAGCTGTTTTTT. Amino acids: CASSLALGVFGELFF.

The gene calls are TRBV2 and TRBJ1-6; D remains unclear. The CDR3 has 13 residues. With 6 bases removed from V and 6 bases from J, the gap between germline ends came to 9 bases. Germline loops: CDR1 SNHLY, CDR2 FYNNEI. The CDR3 loop is CASSKDFNSPLHF. The CDR3 DNA is TGTGCCAGCAGCAAGGACTTTAATTCACCCCTCCACTTT.

The V gene is TRBV20-1, the J gene TRBJ1-1; perhaps TRBD1 as D (5 bases). The germline V gene encodes CDR1 DFQATT and CDR2 SNEGSKA (reference sequence). The CDR3 loop spans 11 amino acids. V dropped 7 bases and J dropped 1 base, with 7 bases sitting between them. The CDR3 protein is CSGGGNTEAFF. Written as DNA, the CDR3 is TGCAGTGGGGGCGGGAACACTGAAGCTTTCTTT.

There are many counts of this clonotype. V is TRBV6-4 and J is TRBJ2-1, with TRBD1 identical over 9 bases. V shed 4 bases, J shed 8 bases, and the junction held 15 bases outside the gene matches. The length of the CDR3 is 17 residues. Germline V gives CDR1 MRHNA, CDR2 SNTAGT. CDR3 residues: CASSAQVPGQGSDEQFF. The CDR3 coding sequence is TGTGCCAGCAGTGCCCAAGTCCCGGGACAGGGTTCGGATGAGCAGTTCTTC.

In this sample, this clonotype turned up many times. The V call is TRBV20-1, the J call TRBJ2-1; 8 bases align to TRBD2. Per germline, CDR1 DFQATT and CDR2 SNEGSKA (reference sequence). Trimming took 6 bases from V and 6 from J; bases not matched to a gene: 13. The CDR3 has 15 residues. The CDR3 here is CSALLPGLGGNEQFF. CDR3 in DNA: TGCAGTGCGTTACTCCCGGGACTAGGAGGCAATGAGCAGTTCTTC.

This clonotype was seen repeatedly, ten times or more. The junction differs from germline at one of its ends, possibly a read error. This rearrangement joins TRBV7-7 to TRBJ2-3, with 10 positions matching TRBD2. The germline CDR1 and CDR2 sequences are SSHAT and FNYEAQ (reference sequence). The length of the CDR3 is 15 residues. As DNA, the CDR3 is TGTGCTAGCAGTCCCGGGACTAGCGACACAGATACGCAGTATTTT. Translating gives CASSPGTSDTDTQYF.

This clonotype showed up just a few times. Here the CDR3 omits its conserved ending phenylalanine or tryptophan, so a read error is the likely source. It is unclear where the CDR3 begins or ends on the DNA, so no DNA is shown, and the CDR3 is as TCRdb lists it. The rearrangement uses TRBV24-1 and TRBJ2-7; the listed D gene, TRBD2, was not tested against the DNA. The CDR3 region is 9 residues in length, termini included. Per the germline V gene, CDR1 is KGHDR and CDR2 is SFDVKD. CDR3 in amino acids: CATSDLGAG.

The chain links TRBV20-1 to TRBJ2-2, with a weak D call TRBD1 (6 bases). Germline values: CDR1 DFQATT, CDR2 SNEGSKA (reference sequence). V was pared by 1 base and J by 8 bases, with 17 bases between. The CDR3 extends over 15 amino acids. In nucleotides, the CDR3 is TGCAGTGCTAGAGGAGCCTCAGGGGTGCCTGGGGAGCTGTTTTTT. This gives the protein CSARGASGVPGELFF.

On this clonotype: The conserved phenylalanine or tryptophan is not found at the CDR3 terminus, so this likely reflects a read error. CDR3 sequence reads: CSAPAQRGTDTQYS. The CDR3 bases are TGCAGTGCCCCGGCCCAGCGTGGCACAGATACGCAGTATTCT. This rearrangement joins TRBV20-1 to TRBJ2-3; D is unresolved. Trimming removed 6 bases at V and 1 base at J, with 14 bases between. This CDR3 has 14 residues. From germline, CDR1 is DFQATT and CDR2 SNEGSKA (reference sequence).

This chain connects TRBV7-2 to TRBJ2-5; D may be TRBD2 (7 bases). The V and J ends lost 5 bases and 5 bases respectively, with 18 bases between them. The germline CDR1 and CDR2 sequences are SGHTA and FQGNSA. The CDR3 covers 15 residues. Written as DNA, the CDR3 is TGTGCCAGCAGCCTTATGAGGGGGGGGATGGAGACCCAGTACTTC. Translated: CASSLMRGGMETQYF. Complete variable domain (other parts from reference TRBV7-2 and TRBJ2-5): GAGVSQSPSNKVTEKGKDVELRCDPISGHTALYWYRQSLGQGLEFLIYFQGNSAPDKSGLPSDRFSAERTGGSVSTLTIQRTQQEDSAVYLCASSLMRGGMETQYFGPGTRLLVL.

Regarding this clonotype: A clone one base away is much larger, so this may be a read error. In this CDR3 the conserved last residue, phenylalanine or tryptophan, is missing, so a read error is likely. It is unclear where the CDR3 begins or ends on the DNA, so no DNA is shown, and the CDR3 is as TCRdb lists it. The V gene is TRBV5-6, the J gene TRBJ2-7. Per the germline V gene, CDR1 is SGHDT and CDR2 is YYEEEE. The CDR3 totals 13 residues, both ends included. The CDR3 here is CASSPGMPYEQCL.

This clonotype was found many times. J is TRBJ1-2 and V is TRBV30; perhaps TRBD1 as D (6 bases). The V gene lost 3 bases and the J gene lost 4 bases, with 12 bases spanning the gap. This CDR3 region has 13 residues. Germline V CDR1 and CDR2: GTSNPN, SVGIG (reference sequence). As DNA, the CDR3 is TGTGCCTGGAGCGCGACAGGCTTCTATGGCTACACCTTC. This codes for CAWSATGFYGYTF.

The chain has TRBV2 and TRBJ2-3; 7 bases match TRBD1. Unmatched junction bases numbered 21, after V lost 6 bases and J lost 0 bases. The CDR3 is 20 residues long. CDR1 and CDR2 (germline): SNHLY, FYNNEI. The CDR3 region is CASRVGEGAHYPSSTDTQYF. CDR3 sequence (DNA): TGTGCCAGCAGGGTGGGAGAGGGGGCCCACTACCCCTCGAGCACAGATACGCAGTATTTT.

This clonotype has at least ten counts. The V gene is TRBV19, the J gene TRBJ2-5, with 10 bases aligning to TRBD2. The V and J ends lost 3 bases and 2 bases, in that order; junction bases with no gene match: 6. The CDR3 sequence is 16 residues long. Looked up from germline, CDR1 is LNHDA and CDR2 is SQIVND (reference sequence). The CDR3 reads CASSIRPAGGQETQYF. In DNA form, the CDR3 reads TGTGCCAGTAGTATTCGGCCAGCGGGAGGGCAAGAGACCCAGTACTTC.

This clonotype showed up many times. The V and J genes are TRBV5-1 and TRBJ2-2, with TRBD1 matching over 10 bases. There are 18 residues in the CDR3. Germline CDR1 SGHRS, CDR2 YFSETQ. J was trimmed by 4 bases and V by 4 bases; bases with no gene match: 13. The CDR3 DNA sequence: TGCGCCAGCAGCCCCCATTACCGGGGGACAGGGGTCACCGGGGAGCTGTTTTTT. Its protein product is CASSPHYRGTGVTGELFF.

The chain links TRBV27 to TRBJ2-1; D gene unclear. V lost 3 bases to trimming and J lost 0 bases, with 12 bases between them. The length of the CDR3 is 16 residues. Per germline, CDR1 MNHEY and CDR2 SMNVEV (reference sequence). In DNA form, the CDR3 reads TGTGCCAGCAGTTTGTTCGGGTCCTTCTCCTACAATGAGCAGTTCTTC. Translating gives CASSLFGSFSYNEQFF.

This clonotype was recorded a few times. The chain employs TRBV6-4 and TRBJ1-1; D uncertain. Germline V gene data show CDR1 as MRHNA and CDR2 as SNTAGT. V lost 8 bases and J 3 bases, leaving 16 bases between the germline ends. The CDR3 spans 14 residues. The CDR3 region has the DNA TGTGCCAGCGCAGTGTCTTTTGGGGACACTGAAGCTTTCTTT. Protein product: CASAVSFGDTEAFF.